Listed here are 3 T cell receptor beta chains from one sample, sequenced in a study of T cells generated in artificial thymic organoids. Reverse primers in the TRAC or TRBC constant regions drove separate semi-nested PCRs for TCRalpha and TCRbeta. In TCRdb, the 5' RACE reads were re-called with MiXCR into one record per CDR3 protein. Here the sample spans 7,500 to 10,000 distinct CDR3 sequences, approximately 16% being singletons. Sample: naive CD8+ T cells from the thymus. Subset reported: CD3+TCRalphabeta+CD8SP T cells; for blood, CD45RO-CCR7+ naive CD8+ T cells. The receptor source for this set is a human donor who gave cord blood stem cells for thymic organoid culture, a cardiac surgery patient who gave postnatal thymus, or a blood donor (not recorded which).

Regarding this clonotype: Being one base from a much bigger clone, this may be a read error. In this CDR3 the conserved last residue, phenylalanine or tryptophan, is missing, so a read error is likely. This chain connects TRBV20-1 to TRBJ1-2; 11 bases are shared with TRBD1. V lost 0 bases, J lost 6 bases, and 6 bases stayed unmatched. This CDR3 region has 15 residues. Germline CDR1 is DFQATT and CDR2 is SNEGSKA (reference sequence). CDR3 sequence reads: CSARDGTGGENGYTL. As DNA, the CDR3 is TGCAGTGCTAGAGATGGGACAGGGGGTGAGAATGGCTACACCCTC.

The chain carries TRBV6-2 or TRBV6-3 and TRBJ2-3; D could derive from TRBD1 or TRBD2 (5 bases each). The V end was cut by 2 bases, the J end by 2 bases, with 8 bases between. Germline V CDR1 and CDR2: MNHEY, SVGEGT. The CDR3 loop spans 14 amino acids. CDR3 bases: TGTGCCAGCAGTTACGGGACCTTCACAGATACGCAGTATTTT. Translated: CASSYGTFTDTQYF.

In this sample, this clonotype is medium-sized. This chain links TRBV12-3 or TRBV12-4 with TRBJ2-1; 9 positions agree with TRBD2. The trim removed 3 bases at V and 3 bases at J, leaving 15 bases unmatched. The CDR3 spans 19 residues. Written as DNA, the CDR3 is TGTGCCAGCAGTTTTGGAACGACTAGCGGCCGACCTTACTACAATGAGCAGTTCTTC. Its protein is CASSFGTTSGRPYYNEQFF.